The clone carrying this T cell receptor (beta chain) was counted at least ten times. Its antigen is not identified. The V gene's germline CDR1 is MNHEY and CDR2 SVGAGI. Trimming left V 7 bases short and J 4 bases short, with 7 bases between. The CDR3 totals 12 residues. Lactation, pregnancy, other autoimmune disease or uncontrolled infection excluded patients. For the diagnoses, clinical symptoms, serum thyroxine and TRAb, thyroid ultrasound and orbital computed tomography were used. The data were taken from a study of T cells in Graves' hyperthyroidism and ophthalmopathy. Study-wide findings and caveats: A median around 6.4 months before onset, the model predicted ophthalmopathy. Most expanded thyroid clonotypes above 0.001 also appeared in blood.

The investigators amplified TCR beta CDR3 regions from RNA transcripts. The TCR CDR3 was amplified in a first-round RT-PCR using the HTBI primer set. TCRdb independently ran MiXCR on the multiplex PCR reads; one entry per CDR3 protein. The sample has roughly 300,000 distinct CDR3 sequences, 25% to 30% seen once. The receptor's source is a man aged 35-49 years with Graves' hyperthyroidism that later progressed to Graves' ophthalmopathy. Sequenced sample: blood. This chain joins TRBV6-5 and TRBJ2-2; D gene uncertain. The CDR3 here is CASNYRTGELFF. The DNA of the CDR3 is TGTGCCAGCAACTACCGCACCGGGGAGCTGTTTTTT.